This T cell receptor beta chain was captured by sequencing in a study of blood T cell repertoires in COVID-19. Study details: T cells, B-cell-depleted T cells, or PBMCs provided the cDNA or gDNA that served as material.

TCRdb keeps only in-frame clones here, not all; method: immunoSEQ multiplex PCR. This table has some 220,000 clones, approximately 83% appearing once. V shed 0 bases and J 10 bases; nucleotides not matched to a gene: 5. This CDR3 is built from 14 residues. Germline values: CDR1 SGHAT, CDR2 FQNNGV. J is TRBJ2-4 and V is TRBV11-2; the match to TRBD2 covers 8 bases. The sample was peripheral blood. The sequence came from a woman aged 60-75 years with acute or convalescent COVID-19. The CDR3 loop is CASSLDPGGRIQYF. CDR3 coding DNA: TGTGCCAGCAGCTTAGATCCGGGGGGGCGGATTCAGTACTTC.